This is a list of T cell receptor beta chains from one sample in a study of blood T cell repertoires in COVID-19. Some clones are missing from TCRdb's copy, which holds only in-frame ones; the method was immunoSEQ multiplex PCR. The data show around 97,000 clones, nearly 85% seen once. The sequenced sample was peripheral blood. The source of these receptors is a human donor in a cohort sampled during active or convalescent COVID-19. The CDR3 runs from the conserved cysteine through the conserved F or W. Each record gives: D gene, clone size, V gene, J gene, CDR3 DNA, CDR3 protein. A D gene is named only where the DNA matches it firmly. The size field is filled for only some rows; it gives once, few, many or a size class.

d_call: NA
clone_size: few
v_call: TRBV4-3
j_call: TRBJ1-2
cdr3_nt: TGCGCCAGCAGCCAAGGCCCAGGGCTAAACTATGGCTACACCTTC
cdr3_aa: CASSQGPGLNYGYTF

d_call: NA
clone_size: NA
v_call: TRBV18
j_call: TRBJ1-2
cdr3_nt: TGTGCCAGCTCACCACTCGTTGGGGGCCCATCGAGGGATGGCTACACCTTC
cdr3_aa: CASSPLVGGPSRDGYTF

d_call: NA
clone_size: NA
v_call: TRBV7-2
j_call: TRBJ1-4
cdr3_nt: TGTGCCAGCAGCTTGACACCAACTAATGAAAAACTGTTTTTT
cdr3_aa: CASSLTPTNEKLFF

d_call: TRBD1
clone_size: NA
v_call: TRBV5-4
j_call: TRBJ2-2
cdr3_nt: TGTGCCAGCAGCTTCGGGACAGGCTACACCGGGGAGCTGTTTTTT
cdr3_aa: CASSFGTGYTGELFF

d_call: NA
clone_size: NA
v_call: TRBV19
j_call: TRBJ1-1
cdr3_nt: TGTGCCAGTAGTATTAAGGGGCAGACTGAAGCTTTCTTT
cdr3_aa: CASSIKGQTEAFF

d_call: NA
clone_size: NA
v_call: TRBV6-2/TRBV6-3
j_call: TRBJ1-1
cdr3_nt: TGTGCCAGCAGTTACTTCCGAGGTTTGCTGGGGAACACTGAAGCTTTCTTT
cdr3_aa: CASSYFRGLLGNTEAFF

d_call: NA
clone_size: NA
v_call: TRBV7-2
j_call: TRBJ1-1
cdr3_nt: TGTGCCAGCAGCTTACCGGGGGACTTCACTGAAGCTTTCTTT
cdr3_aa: CASSLPGDFTEAFF

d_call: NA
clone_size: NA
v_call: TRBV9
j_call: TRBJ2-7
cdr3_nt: TGTGCCAGCAGCCCCACCACACAGGCCTACGAGCAGTACTTC
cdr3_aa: CASSPTTQAYEQYF

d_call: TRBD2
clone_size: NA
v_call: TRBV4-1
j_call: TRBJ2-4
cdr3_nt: TGCGCCAGCAGCCAAGGTCCGGGACTAGCGGGGCGATTAGCCAAAAACATTCAGTACTTC
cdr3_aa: CASSQGPGLAGRLAKNIQYF

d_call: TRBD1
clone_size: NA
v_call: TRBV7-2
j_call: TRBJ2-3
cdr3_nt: TGTGCCAGCAGGAAGGACAGGGGTCGATCTAGCACAGATACGCAGTATTTT
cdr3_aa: CASRKDRGRSSTDTQYF

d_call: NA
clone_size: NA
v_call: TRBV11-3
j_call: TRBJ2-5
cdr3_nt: TGTGCCAGCAGCTTTGGAGGTGATACAATGACCCAGTACTTC
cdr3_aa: CASSFGGDTMTQYF

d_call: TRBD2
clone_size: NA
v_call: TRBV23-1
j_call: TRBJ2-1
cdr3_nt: TGCGCCAGCAGTCACCCCCGGGACGGGAGGAATGAGCAGTTCTTC
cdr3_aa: CASSHPRDGRNEQFF

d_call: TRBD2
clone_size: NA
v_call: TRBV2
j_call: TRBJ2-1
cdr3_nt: TGTGCCAGCAGTGATTTGGGGTGGCGGGGGGGATACAATGAGCAGTTCTTC
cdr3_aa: CASSDLGWRGGYNEQFF

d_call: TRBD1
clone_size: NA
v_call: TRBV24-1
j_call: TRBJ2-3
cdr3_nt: TGTGCCACCAGTGATAACGGACAGGGGGCTTGGGTAGATACGCAGTATTTT
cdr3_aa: CATSDNGQGAWVDTQYF

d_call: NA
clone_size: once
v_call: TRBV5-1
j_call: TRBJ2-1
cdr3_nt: TGCGCCAGCAGCTTGTACGGGCAGGGGAGTTACAATGAGCAGTTCTTC
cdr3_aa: CASSLYGQGSYNEQFF

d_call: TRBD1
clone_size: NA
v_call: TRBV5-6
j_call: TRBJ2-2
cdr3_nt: TGTGCCAGCAGCTTCCCATCCCGGCCAGGGGGCTACACCGGGGAGCTGTTTTTT
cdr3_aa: CASSFPSRPGGYTGELFF

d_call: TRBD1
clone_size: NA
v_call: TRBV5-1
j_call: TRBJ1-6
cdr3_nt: TGCGCCAGCAGCTTCTCCGGGACAGGGGCCTCACCCCTCCACTTT
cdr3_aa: CASSFSGTGASPLHF

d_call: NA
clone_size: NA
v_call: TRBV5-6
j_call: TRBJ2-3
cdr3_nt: TGTGCCAGCAGCATCACAGGGTATATGACAGATACGCAGTATTTT
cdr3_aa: CASSITGYMTDTQYF

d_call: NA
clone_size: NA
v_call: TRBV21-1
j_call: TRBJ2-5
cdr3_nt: TGTGCCAGCAGCAAACTCCTGACTAGCGGGGGGGCCTTCGACCAAGAGACCCAGTACTTC
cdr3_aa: CASSKLLTSGGAFDQETQYF

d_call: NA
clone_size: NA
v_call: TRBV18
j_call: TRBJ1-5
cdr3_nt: TGTGCCAGCTCACCGGGAGCAAATCAGCCCCAGCATTTT
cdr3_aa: CASSPGANQPQHF

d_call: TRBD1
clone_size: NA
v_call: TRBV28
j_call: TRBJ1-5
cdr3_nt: TGTGCCAGCAGTTTAGCCTGGACAGGGGGTTTTGAGCCCCAGCATTTT
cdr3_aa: CASSLAWTGGFEPQHF

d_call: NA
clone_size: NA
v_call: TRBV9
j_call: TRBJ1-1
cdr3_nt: TGTGCCAGCAGCGTAGTGGAAGGACGGGGGAACACTGAAGCTTTCTTT
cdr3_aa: CASSVVEGRGNTEAFF

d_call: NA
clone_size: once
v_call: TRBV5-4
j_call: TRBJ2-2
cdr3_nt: TGTGCCAGCAGCTTGGGTCACAGGGCGGCGAACACCGGGGAGCTGTTTTTT
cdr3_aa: CASSLGHRAANTGELFF

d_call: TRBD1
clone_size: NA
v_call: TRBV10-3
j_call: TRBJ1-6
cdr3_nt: TGTGCCACGGGAACAGGGGACGTTTCACCCCTCCACTTT
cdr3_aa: CATGTGDVSPLHF

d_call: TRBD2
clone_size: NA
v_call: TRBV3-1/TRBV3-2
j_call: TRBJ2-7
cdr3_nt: TGTGCCAGCAGTCACCACGGGGAGGGGACCTACGAGCAGTACTTC
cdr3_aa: CASSHHGEGTYEQYF

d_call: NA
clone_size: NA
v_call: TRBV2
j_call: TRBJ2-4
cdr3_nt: TGTGCCAGCGGTCGAGAGGTTCAGTACTTC
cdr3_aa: CASGREVQYF

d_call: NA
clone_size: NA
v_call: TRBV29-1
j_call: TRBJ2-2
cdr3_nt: TGCAGCGTAGGTGAGGGCCGGGTGGCGGGGACCGGGGAGCTGTTTTTT
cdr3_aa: CSVGEGRVAGTGELFF

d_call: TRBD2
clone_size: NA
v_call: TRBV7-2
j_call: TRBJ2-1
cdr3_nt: TGTGCCAGCAGCCCCCGATGGGGGGGACGGAGCGACAATGAGCAGTTCTTC
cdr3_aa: CASSPRWGGRSDNEQFF

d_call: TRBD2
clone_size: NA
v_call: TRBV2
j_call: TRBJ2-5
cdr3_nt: TGTGCCAGCAGTGAGCTAGCGGGGGGACAAGAGACCCAGTACTTC
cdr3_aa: CASSELAGGQETQYF

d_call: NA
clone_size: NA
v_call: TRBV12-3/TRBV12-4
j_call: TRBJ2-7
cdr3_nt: TGTGCCAGCAGGGGGCGAAGTATCGAGCAGTACTTC
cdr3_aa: CASRGRSIEQYF

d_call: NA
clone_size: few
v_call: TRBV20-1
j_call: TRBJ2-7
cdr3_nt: TGCAGTGCTAGGGGAGTCTACGAGCAGTACTTC
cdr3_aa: CSARGVYEQYF

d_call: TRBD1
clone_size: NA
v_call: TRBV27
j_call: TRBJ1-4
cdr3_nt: TGTGCCAGCAGCTCCGGGACAGTAGAAAAACTGTTTTTT
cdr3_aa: CASSSGTVEKLFF

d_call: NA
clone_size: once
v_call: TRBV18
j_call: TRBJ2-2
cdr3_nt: TGTGCCAGCTCCCCTTCGGAAGGGGCCACCGGGGAGCTGTTTTTT
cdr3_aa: CASSPSEGATGELFF

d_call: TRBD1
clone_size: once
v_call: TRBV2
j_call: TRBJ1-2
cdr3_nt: TGTGCCAGCAGCCAGGACAGGGAATATGGCTACACCTTC
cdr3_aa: CASSQDREYGYTF

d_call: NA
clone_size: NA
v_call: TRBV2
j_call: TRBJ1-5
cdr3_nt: TGTGCCAGCAGCCAAGGGGGAAGCAATCAGCCCCAGCATTTT
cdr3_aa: CASSQGGSNQPQHF

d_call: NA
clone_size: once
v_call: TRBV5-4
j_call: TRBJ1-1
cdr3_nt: TGTGCCAGCAGCCCCGAGGGTCCGAACACTGAAGCTTTCTTT
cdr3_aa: CASSPEGPNTEAFF

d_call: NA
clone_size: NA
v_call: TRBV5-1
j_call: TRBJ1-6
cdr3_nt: TGCGCCAGCGCTACGGCGGGGGATAATTCACCCCTCCACTTT
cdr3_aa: CASATAGDNSPLHF

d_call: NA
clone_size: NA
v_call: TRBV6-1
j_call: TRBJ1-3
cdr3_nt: TGTGCCAGCAGTGAAGCTACAGGGTCGGAAAACACCATATATTTT
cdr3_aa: CASSEATGSENTIYF

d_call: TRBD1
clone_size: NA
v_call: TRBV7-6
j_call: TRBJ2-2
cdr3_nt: TGTGCCAGCAGCCCACAGGGGGGTAACACCGGGGAGCTGTTTTTT
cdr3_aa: CASSPQGGNTGELFF

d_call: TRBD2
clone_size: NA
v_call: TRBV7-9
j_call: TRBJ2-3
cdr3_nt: TGTGCCAGCAGCTTAACCGCTAGCGGGGGGGCAGGGGATACGCAGTATTTT
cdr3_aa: CASSLTASGGAGDTQYF

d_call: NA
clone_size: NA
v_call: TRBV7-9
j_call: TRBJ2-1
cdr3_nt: TGTGCCAGCACCAGGGCCTCCAATGAGCAGTTCTTC
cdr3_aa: CASTRASNEQFF

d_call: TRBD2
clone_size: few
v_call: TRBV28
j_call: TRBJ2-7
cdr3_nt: TGTGCCAGCAACCCAACGGAGCGGGGGGGCCGGGGCGAGCAGTACTTC
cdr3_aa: CASNPTERGGRGEQYF

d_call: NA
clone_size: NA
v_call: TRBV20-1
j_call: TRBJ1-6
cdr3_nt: TGCAGTGCTAGTGCATCCTATAATTCACCCCTCCACTTT
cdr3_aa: CSASASYNSPLHF

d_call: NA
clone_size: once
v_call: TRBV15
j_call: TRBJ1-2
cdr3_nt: TGTGCCACCAGCAGAGATCAGTCAGGGAACTATGGCTACACCTTC
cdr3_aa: CATSRDQSGNYGYTF

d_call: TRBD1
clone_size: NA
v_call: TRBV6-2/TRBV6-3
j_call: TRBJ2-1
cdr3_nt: TGTGCCAGCAGTCCGACAGGGGGCTGGGAGCAGTTCTTC
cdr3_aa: CASSPTGGWEQFF

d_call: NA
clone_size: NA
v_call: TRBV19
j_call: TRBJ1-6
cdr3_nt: TGTGCCAGTAGTATAGATTCCCAGGGTTGGACACCCCTCCACTTT
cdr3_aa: CASSIDSQGWTPLHF